Listed below are T cell receptor beta chains from one sample, sequenced in a study of shared clonotypes between healthy human individuals. Clones were read by immunoSEQ multiplex PCR, and TCRdb kept only the in-frame ones, dropping some. Seen here are approximately 1,500,000 clones, around 97% observed once, and the top ten hold 1% to 1.5%. Sequences were obtained from naive CD4+ T cells sorted from blood. These receptors were taken from a man aged 25 to 40 in good health. The CDR3 runs from the conserved cysteine through the conserved F or W. A D gene is named only where the DNA matches it firmly. A clone size is listed for some rows: how often the clone was seen (once, few, many), or a class if it is expanded.

V gene	J gene	clone size	D gene	CDR3 DNA	CDR3 protein
TRBV7-2	TRBJ2-5	NA	NA	TGTGCCAGCAGCTTTTCCCCCGGCCGGGAGACCCAGTACTTC	CASSFSPGRETQYF
TRBV5-1	TRBJ2-3	NA	NA	TGCGCCAGCAGCCCCTCTGCCGGAGGGAGCACAGATACGCAGTATTTT	CASSPSAGGSTDTQYF
TRBV29-1	TRBJ1-2	NA	NA	TGCAGCGTTGAGGTGTTGGGGAACTATGGCTACACCTTC	CSVEVLGNYGYTF
TRBV28	TRBJ1-2	NA	NA	TGTGCCAGCAGATCCGGACCGGTTAACTATGGCTACACCTTC	CASRSGPVNYGYTF
TRBV5-6	TRBJ1-1	NA	NA	TGTGCCAGCAGCTTTAGAGATGGGACTGAAGCTTTCTTT	CASSFRDGTEAFF
TRBV25-1	TRBJ2-1	NA	TRBD2	TGTGCCAGCAGTGATTCACTAGCGGGAGGCCACAATGAGCAGTTCTTC	CASSDSLAGGHNEQFF
TRBV5-4	TRBJ2-7	NA	TRBD1	TGTGCCAGCAGCCTACTCCCGGGACAGGGTGTGGAGCAGTACTTC	CASSLLPGQGVEQYF
TRBV23-1	TRBJ2-7	NA	NA	TGCGCCTGGGGTGTAATATCCCGCGACAATTACGAGCAGTACTTC	CAWGVISRDNYEQYF
TRBV28	TRBJ2-7	NA	NA	TGTGCCAGCAGGGCAGGGGACCTAAGAGACGAGCAGTACTTC	CASRAGDLRDEQYF
TRBV20-1	TRBJ2-3	NA	NA	TGCATGCCAGATACGCAGTATTTT	CMPDTQYF
TRBV18	TRBJ2-2	NA	NA	TGTGCCAGCTCACCACCGAGTAGGTCGTATACCGGGGAGCTGTTTTTT	CASSPPSRSYTGELFF
TRBV28	TRBJ2-1	NA	TRBD2	TGTGCCACCACCGGGAAGCCGGGAGGTGAGCAGTTCTTC	CATTGKPGGEQFF
TRBV18	TRBJ1-1	NA	NA	TGTGCCAGCTCACCAATCGCCCTTCAGGGGACTAAGAACACTGAAGCTTTCTTT	CASSPIALQGTKNTEAFF
TRBV5-1	TRBJ2-1	NA	NA	TGCGCCAGCAGCTTGCTTTCGCGGAGCTCCTACAATGAGCAGTTCTTC	CASSLLSRSSYNEQFF
TRBV6-1	TRBJ2-1	NA	NA	TGTGCCAGCAGGGCCGGGACATTATCCTACAATGAGCAGTTCTTC	CASRAGTLSYNEQFF
TRBV28	TRBJ1-5	NA	TRBD1	TGTGCCAGCAGTTATCGGGGGACAGGGGGCGTTGGACAGCCCCAGCATTTT	CASSYRGTGGVGQPQHF
TRBV5-1	TRBJ2-1	NA	TRBD2	TGCGCCAGCAGCGATTTAGCGGGGAGCTCCTACAATGAGCAGTTCTTC	CASSDLAGSSYNEQFF
TRBV29-1	TRBJ2-1	NA	TRBD2	TGCAGCGTTGTTTCCCGCGGGCTAGCGGCTAACAATGAGCAGTTCTTC	CSVVSRGLAANNEQFF
TRBV15	TRBJ1-1	NA	NA	TGTGCCACCAGCAGGCGGGCTAATGGTGAAGCTTTCTTT	CATSRRANGEAFF
TRBV4-3	TRBJ1-2	NA	NA	TGCGCCAGCAGCCAAGATACAGGGCTTTCTAACTATGGCTACACCTTC	CASSQDTGLSNYGYTF
TRBV5-8	TRBJ1-2	NA	NA	TGTGCCAGCAGCGACGGAAGAGTCGGGACCGACTATGGCTACACCTTC	CASSDGRVGTDYGYTF
TRBV6-1	TRBJ1-2	few	NA	TGTGCCAGCAGTGAGGTCGCCTCAGACGAAAATGGCTACACCTTC	CASSEVASDENGYTF
TRBV7-7	TRBJ2-5	NA	NA	TGTGCTAGCAGCTTAGTGGCCTCCCAGGGGACCCAGTACTTC	CASSLVASQGTQYF
TRBV9	TRBJ1-1	NA	NA	TGTGCCAGCAGCGTAGTCCCTGGGGGACTAAACACTGAAGCTTTCTTT	CASSVVPGGLNTEAFF
TRBV28	TRBJ1-2	once	TRBD1	TGTGCCAGCAGTCCCTACAGGGGGGCGGTTAACTATGGCTACACCTTC	CASSPYRGAVNYGYTF
TRBV19	TRBJ2-1	NA	NA	TGTGCCACCCTCAGCTTTGCCAATGAGCAGTTCTTC	CATLSFANEQFF
TRBV30	TRBJ1-1	NA	NA	TGTGCCTGGAATGCGCGAGTTGAAGCTTTCTTT	CAWNARVEAFF
TRBV5-1	TRBJ2-7	NA	NA	TGCGCCAGCAGCTTCACCGCCGGGTCTGAGCAGTACTTC	CASSFTAGSEQYF
TRBV18	TRBJ1-1	NA	NA	TGTGCCAGCTCACCATCCGCGTGGGGGGTTCGGACTGAAGCTTTCTTT	CASSPSAWGVRTEAFF
TRBV5-1	TRBJ2-3	NA	NA	TGCGCCAGCAGCTTGGAGTCAGATACGCAGTATTTT	CASSLESDTQYF
TRBV6-1	TRBJ1-1	NA	NA	TGTGCCAGCAGTGGACTGACAGTGAACACTGAAGCTTTCTTT	CASSGLTVNTEAFF
TRBV5-4	TRBJ2-7	NA	NA	TGTGCCAGCAGCCCCCGATGGACTCGCTCCTACGAGCAGTACTTC	CASSPRWTRSYEQYF
TRBV5-1	TRBJ2-3	NA	TRBD1	TGCGCCAGCAGCTTGGCCGGACAGGGACAACAAGATACGCAGTATTTT	CASSLAGQGQQDTQYF
TRBV5-1	TRBJ2-3	NA	TRBD2	TGCGCCAGCAGTCGTAGGACTAGCGGGATTATTACAGATACGCAGTATTTT	CASSRRTSGIITDTQYF
TRBV5-5	TRBJ2-3	NA	NA	TGTGCCAGCAGCTTAACTAGCACAGATACGCAGTATTTT	CASSLTSTDTQYF
TRBV11-2	TRBJ2-5	once	NA	TGTGCCAGCAGCTTAGTTCGAAGGGGTAGGGAGACCCAGTACTTC	CASSLVRRGRETQYF
TRBV6-1	TRBJ2-7	NA	TRBD1	TGTGCCAGCAGATTACAGGGGGCGCCTTACGAGCAGTACTTC	CASRLQGAPYEQYF
TRBV19	TRBJ2-7	NA	NA	TGTGCCAGTAGTCAGGTTGGAAGATTAGGCGAGCAGTACTTC	CASSQVGRLGEQYF
TRBV14	TRBJ2-7	NA	TRBD1	TGTGCCAGCAGCCAGGACAGGTACGAGCAGTACTTC	CASSQDRYEQYF
TRBV5-1	TRBJ2-3	NA	TRBD2	TGCGCCAGCAGCCGACTTAGCGGGATGGGCGCAGATACGCAGTATTTT	CASSRLSGMGADTQYF
TRBV28	TRBJ2-7	NA	NA	TGTGCCAGAGTCAGGGTCCAGTACTTC	CARVRVQYF
TRBV9	TRBJ2-1	NA	TRBD1	TGTGCCAGCAGCGTAGGGACAGGGGTCGTCAATGAGCAGTTCTTC	CASSVGTGVVNEQFF
TRBV4-2	TRBJ2-4	NA	NA	TGTGCCAGCAGCCAAGTCTCCACAGAGATTCAAAACATTCAGTACTTC	CASSQVSTEIQNIQYF
TRBV19	TRBJ2-7	NA	TRBD2	TGTGCCAGTAGGACAACGGGGGGGCCGGGCGAGCAGTACTTC	CASRTTGGPGEQYF
TRBV29-1	TRBJ2-7	NA	NA	TGCAGCGTTGGGTCTGGCTACGAGCAGTACTTC	CSVGSGYEQYF
TRBV7-2	TRBJ2-5	NA	NA	TGTGCCAGCAGCTTAGTCGGGACAAATTCGGGGACCCAGTACTTC	CASSLVGTNSGTQYF
TRBV5-5	TRBJ2-7	once	NA	TGTGCCAAACTTCTTGGGGGGATCTCCTACGAGCAGTACTTC	CAKLLGGISYEQYF
TRBV28	TRBJ2-1	few	TRBD2	TGTGCCAGCAGTTTCGGCGGGAGTACCTACAATGAGCAGTTCTTC	CASSFGGSTYNEQFF
TRBV5-6	TRBJ2-1	once	TRBD2	TGTGCCAGCAGTTCGAATTGGGGGGGTTACAATGAGCAGTTCTTC	CASSSNWGGYNEQFF
TRBV7-8	TRBJ2-7	NA	TRBD1	TGTGCCAGCAGCTTAGTCCCAGGGGGCTACGAGCAGTACTTC	CASSLVPGGYEQYF
TRBV5-1	TRBJ2-5	NA	NA	TGCGCCAGCAGCTTGCCAATGGAGACCCAGTACTTC	CASSLPMETQYF
TRBV7-4	TRBJ2-7	NA	NA	TGTGCCAGCAGCTTAGCTGTAGGGGGCGGGAACGAGCAGTACTTC	CASSLAVGGGNEQYF
TRBV5-6	TRBJ2-7	NA	NA	TGTGCCAGCAGCTACGGACGGAGGTACGAGCAGTACTTC	CASSYGRRYEQYF
TRBV27	TRBJ2-7	NA	NA	TGTGCCAGCAGTTTAGGGGGCTTTTACGAGCAGTACTTC	CASSLGGFYEQYF
TRBV11-2	TRBJ2-3	NA	TRBD1	TGTGCCAGCAGCTTAGGGGGGACAGGGCGAGTAGATACGCAGTATTTT	CASSLGGTGRVDTQYF
TRBV9	TRBJ1-1	NA	NA	TGTGCCAGCAGCGAAACCGGGAGGGGCGGTTTGGGCACTGAAGCTTTCTTT	CASSETGRGGLGTEAFF
TRBV5-1	TRBJ1-2	NA	NA	TGCGCCAGCAGCTTTAGTCCGGCGGAATTATGGGGCTACACCTTC	CASSFSPAELWGYTF
TRBV7-9	TRBJ2-4	NA	NA	TGTGCCAGCAGCCCCGGGAGCTGGCAGAGTCGTAGCCCCAAAAACATTCAGTACTTC	CASSPGSWQSRSPKNIQYF